This is a list of T cell receptor beta chains from one sample in a study of control samples from healthy donors and cancer patients. Libraries were prepared by immunoSEQ multiplex PCR; TCRdb keeps only in-frame clonotypes and omits some of them. This table has 150,000 or so clones, roughly 94% appearing once. Sequenced sample: blood. The origin of the receptors is a man between 35 and 55 years old in good health. CDR3s include the opening cysteine and the closing phenylalanine or tryptophan. The order of the fields is D gene, J gene, clone size, V gene, CDR3 protein, CDR3 DNA. A D gene is named only where the DNA matches it firmly. A clone size is listed for some rows: how often the clone was seen (once, few, many), or a class if it is expanded.

D: .
J: TRBJ1-4
size: .
V: TRBV25-1
CDR3: CASRTNEKLFF
DNA: TGTGCCAGCAGGACAAATGAAAAACTGTTTTTT

D: .
J: TRBJ1-4
size: .
V: TRBV4-3
CDR3: CASSPTRAGGEKLFF
DNA: TGCGCCAGCAGCCCAACACGGGCGGGCGGTGAAAAACTGTTTTTT

D: TRBD1
J: TRBJ1-1
size: .
V: TRBV30
CDR3: CAGTGRGDTEAFF
DNA: TGTGCAGGGACAGGGAGGGGGGACACTGAAGCTTTCTTT

D: .
J: TRBJ2-2
size: .
V: TRBV11-3
CDR3: CASSLQTGELFF
DNA: TGTGCCAGCAGCTTACAAACAGGGGAGCTGTTTTTT

D: .
J: TRBJ1-2
size: .
V: TRBV5-6
CDR3: CASSLSPYGYTF
DNA: TGTGCCAGCAGCTTGTCTCCCTATGGCTACACCTTC

D: .
J: TRBJ1-1
size: .
V: TRBV5-8
CDR3: CASRGGALRNTEAFF
DNA: TGTGCCAGCAGAGGGGGTGCTCTTCGGAACACTGAAGCTTTCTTT

D: TRBD1
J: TRBJ1-2
size: .
V: TRBV19
CDR3: CASSPGQGSYGYTF
DNA: TGTGCCAGTAGTCCTGGACAGGGGAGCTATGGCTACACCTTC

D: .
J: TRBJ1-4
size: .
V: TRBV5-4
CDR3: CASSSWAGGNEKLFF
DNA: TGTGCCAGCAGCTCGTGGGCCGGGGGCAATGAAAAACTGTTTTTT

D: TRBD1
J: TRBJ1-6
size: .
V: TRBV29-1
CDR3: CSVAIQGHNSPLHF
DNA: TGCAGCGTTGCCATACAGGGGCATAATTCACCCCTCCACTTT

D: .
J: TRBJ1-1
size: .
V: TRBV29-1
CDR3: CSVPLQGATEAFF
DNA: TGCAGCGTCCCCCTGCAGGGCGCCACTGAAGCTTTCTTT

D: TRBD1
J: TRBJ1-5
size: .
V: TRBV5-5
CDR3: CASSVGQGAGNQPQHF
DNA: TGTGCCAGCAGCGTGGGACAGGGGGCTGGCAATCAGCCCCAGCATTTT

D: .
J: TRBJ1-1
size: few
V: TRBV6-1
CDR3: CASSERGPNTEAFF
DNA: TGTGCCAGCAGTGAACGAGGGCCGAACACTGAAGCTTTCTTT

D: .
J: TRBJ1-6
size: .
V: TRBV19
CDR3: CASGAGPRNSPLHF
DNA: TGTGCCAGTGGAGCAGGGCCCAGAAATTCACCCCTCCACTTT

D: TRBD1
J: TRBJ1-2
size: .
V: TRBV6-6
CDR3: CASRDTTGAGYGYTF
DNA: TGTGCCAGCAGGGATACGACAGGGGCGGGCTATGGCTACACCTTC

D: TRBD1
J: TRBJ1-2
size: .
V: TRBV6-6
CDR3: CASSSQGARGYTF
DNA: TGTGCCAGCAGTTCACAGGGGGCTCGTGGCTACACCTTC

D: .
J: TRBJ1-5
size: .
V: TRBV21-1
CDR3: CASSKKTGRNQPQHF
DNA: TGTGCCAGCAGCAAAAAAACGGGGAGGAATCAGCCCCAGCATTTT

D: TRBD1
J: TRBJ1-1
size: .
V: TRBV4-1
CDR3: CASRPLGGGETEAFF
DNA: TGCGCCAGCAGACCCCTCGGAGGGGGCGAGACTGAAGCTTTCTTT

D: .
J: TRBJ1-4
size: .
V: TRBV12-3/TRBV12-4
CDR3: CASSLTIGEKLFF
DNA: TGTGCCAGTTCATTGACGATTGGAGAAAAACTGTTTTTT

D: .
J: TRBJ1-1
size: .
V: TRBV28
CDR3: CASSLTGNTEAFF
DNA: TGTGCCAGCAGTCTGACAGGGAACACTGAAGCTTTCTTT

D: TRBD1
J: TRBJ1-3
size: .
V: TRBV27
CDR3: CASSRTGGPGNTIYF
DNA: TGTGCCAGCAGCCGGACAGGGGGCCCGGGAAACACCATATATTTT